Shown below are 21 T cell receptor beta chains from a single sample sequenced in a study of cytomegalovirus exposure and HLA in healthy donors. PCR used 60 Vbeta primers and 13 Jbeta primers. Clones were read by immunoSEQ multiplex PCR, and TCRdb kept only the in-frame ones, dropping some. In the table there are approximately 120,000 clones, around three quarters of which are singletons. Sequenced sample: PBMCs. The receptor source for this set is a man aged 35 to 55 in good health and CMV-seronegative.

This clone was picked up a small number of times. This chain joins TRBV7-7 and TRBJ2-2; 9 bases map to TRBD2. In germline, CDR1 is SSHAT, CDR2 FNYEAQ (reference sequence). The ends lost 5 bases at V and 3 bases at J; junction bases unmatched: 7. The CDR3 runs to 16 residues. CDR3 amino acids: CASSLRSGGDTGELFF. CDR3 coding DNA: TGTGCCAGCAGCCTCCGTAGCGGGGGTGACACCGGGGAGCTGTTTTTT.

The V and J genes are TRBV19 and TRBJ2-1, with 10 bases identical to TRBD2. CDR1 LNHDA and CDR2 SQIVND come from the germline V gene (reference sequence). J lost 2 bases, V lost 0 bases, and 4 bases had no gene match. The CDR3 extends over 17 amino acids. The CDR3 region has the DNA TGTGCCAGTAGTATAGACCCTAGCGGGGGAGCCTACAATGAGCAGTTCTTC. It yields the protein CASSIDPSGGAYNEQFF.

This clone has a handful of counts. This sequence joins TRBV5-1 and TRBJ1-1; D might be TRBD1 (6 bases). Per the germline V gene, CDR1 is SGHRS and CDR2 is YFSETQ. The length of the CDR3 is 14 residues. V gave up 2 bases and J gave up 1 base, with 9 bases separating them. In DNA form, the CDR3 reads TGCGCCAGCAGCTTAATACAGGGGAACACTGAAGCTTTCTTT. Translation: CASSLIQGNTEAFF.

This chain uses TRBV6-7 with TRBJ1-2, with TRBD1 as a possible D gene (6 bases). TRBV6-7 is designated an ORF whose function remains uncertain. With 5 bases removed from V and 8 bases from J, the gap between germline ends came to 30 bases. The CDR3 is 18 amino acids. The CDR3 DNA follows: TGTGCCAGCAGTAAGCCTCGGACAGTGAGCCCGATCGGAGTCGGCTACACCTTC. It specifies CASSKPRTVSPIGVGYTF.

The chain couples TRBV6-1 to TRBJ2-7; the match to TRBD1 covers 7 bases. V shed 2 bases, J shed 0 bases, and the junction held 10 bases outside the gene matches. The CDR3 contains 17 residues. CDR1 is MNHNS, CDR2 SASEGT, per germline. DNA of the CDR3: TGTGCCAGCAGTGAATCTACAGGGGTAGCTTTCTCCTACGAGCAGTACTTC. Translation gives CASSESTGVAFSYEQYF.

The chain recombines TRBV7-3 with TRBJ2-5; 7 nucleotides align to TRBD1. The CDR3 has 15 residues. CDR1 and CDR2 from the germline V gene are SGHTA and FQGTGA. V trimming: 4 bases; J trimming: 2 bases; junction bases outside the gene matches: 7. CDR3 nucleotide sequence: TGTGCCAGCAGCTCCCGACAGGGAAGACAAGAGACCCAGTACTTC. It codes for CASSSRQGRQETQYF.

This clone was seen a few times. This chain links TRBV6-4 with TRBJ2-3; 7 nucleotides align to TRBD2. Trimming at V came to 6 bases and at J to 2 bases, leaving 8 bases not matched to a gene. The CDR3 is 15 amino acids. From germline, CDR1 is MRHNA and CDR2 SNTAGT. This CDR3 reads CASSLGREFTDTQYF. CDR3 DNA sequence: TGTGCCAGCAGCCTAGGGAGGGAATTCACAGATACGCAGTATTTT.

Points on this clone: Sequence at one end of the junction differs from germline and may be a read error. The CDR3 nucleotides read TGTGCTAGCAGCTCTGGCCCAGGCCGGGAGACCCAGTACTTC. Its translation: CASSSGPGRETQYF. The V and J genes are TRBV7-7 and TRBJ2-5; D is unclear. Germline V gives CDR1 SSHAT, CDR2 FNYEAQ (reference sequence). This CDR3 is 14 amino acids long. Full variable domain (remainder filled in from reference TRBV7-7 and TRBJ2-5): GAGVSQSPRYKVTKRGQDVTLRCDPISSHATLYWYQQALGQGPEFLTYFNYEAQPDKSGLPSDRFSAERPEGSISTLTIQRTEQRDSAMYRCASSSGPGRETQYFGPGTRLLVL.

The chain carries TRBV11-2 and TRBJ2-1, with 8 bases matching TRBD2. V was pared by 5 bases and J by 2 bases, with 11 bases of the junction left unmatched. The CDR3 has 17 residues. Germline V gene data show CDR1 as SGHAT and CDR2 as FQNNGV. CDR3 loop: CASSPWAGLETYNEQFF. In DNA form, the CDR3 reads TGTGCCAGCAGCCCATGGGCGGGACTAGAGACCTACAATGAGCAGTTCTTC.

V usage is TRBV19 and J usage is TRBJ2-3, with 7 nucleotides matching TRBD2. CDR3 length equals 13 residues. Per the germline V gene, CDR1 is LNHDA and CDR2 is SQIVND (reference sequence). After removal of 11 bases from V and 3 bases from J, the junction contained 8 bases not matched to a gene. In nucleotides, the CDR3 is TGTGCCGCGATGGGGGGGGGAACAGATACGCAGTATTTT. It translates to CAAMGGGTDTQYF.

The V gene is TRBV6-6, the J gene TRBJ2-2; no reliable D call. The germline V gene encodes CDR1 MNHNY and CDR2 SVGAGI (reference sequence). Trimming pared 0 bases from V and 4 bases from J, leaving 6 bases between. The CDR3 length is 14 residues. CDR3 in amino acids: CASSYSPSTGELFF. The DNA of the CDR3 is TGTGCCAGCAGTTACTCTCCTTCCACCGGGGAGCTGTTTTTT.

This clone was seen a handful of times. V is TRBV9 and J is TRBJ2-1; TRBD1 matches 9 bases. Trimming took 3 bases from V and 6 from J; bases not matched to a gene: 13. Germline V gene sequence: CDR1 SGDLS, CDR2 YYNGEE. The CDR3 totals 17 residues. This CDR3 is CASSAGSGTGTSNEQFF. CDR3 sequence (DNA): TGTGCCAGCAGCGCCGGGTCCGGGACAGGGACTTCCAATGAGCAGTTCTTC.

The genes are TRBV6-1 and TRBJ2-7, with D possibly TRBD1 on 6 matching bases. The germline V gene has CDR1 MNHNS and CDR2 SASEGT. Between the trimmed V and J ends, which lost 8 bases and 4 bases, there was a span of 15 bases. The CDR3 contains 13 residues. Written as DNA, the CDR3 is TGTGCCAGCGGTAGACAGGCCCCTTACGAGCAGTACTTC. It specifies CASGRQAPYEQYF.

The genes are TRBV7-3 and TRBJ2-1, with a tentative D call TRBD2 (7 bases). The CDR3 runs 15 residues. Between the trimmed V and J ends, which lost 5 bases and 2 bases, there was a span of 13 bases. Germline CDR1 and CDR2: SGHTA and FQGTGA. The CDR3 DNA is TGTGCCAGCAGCCGAGGGGGGGACACCTACAATGAGCAGTTCTTC. Translated: CASSRGGDTYNEQFF.

V usage is TRBV6-6 and J usage is TRBJ2-1; weak D call: TRBD1 (6 bases). CDR1 is MNHNY, CDR2 SVGAGI, per germline (reference sequence). Trimming took 5 bases from V and 8 from J, leaving 10 bases between them. The CDR3 loop spans 12 amino acids. CDR3 amino acids: CASSIQGYEQFF. The CDR3 DNA reads TGTGCCAGCAGTATACAGGGCTATGAGCAGTTCTTC.

The chain joins TRBV25-1 to TRBJ1-4; 8 positions match TRBD1. Germline loops: CDR1 MGHDK, CDR2 SYGVNS. The CDR3 loop spans 17 amino acids. With V trimmed by 2 bases and J by 4 bases, 9 bases remained unmatched. The CDR3, as DNA: TGTGCCAGCAGTGAACTAGCAGGGGGCAGAGGTAATGAAAAACTGTTTTTT. This codes for CASSELAGGRGNEKLFF. Filled out from reference TRBV25-1 and TRBJ1-4, the complete variable domain reads EADIYQTPRYLVIGTGKKITLECSQTMGHDKMYWYQQDPGMELHLIHYSYGVNSTEKGDLSSESTVSRIRTEHFPLTLESARPSHTSQYLCASSELAGGRGNEKLFFGSGTQLSVL.

The V call is TRBV19, the J call TRBJ1-2; TRBD1 agrees at 7 bases. The trim removed 6 bases at V and 5 bases at J, leaving 12 bases unmatched. The length of the CDR3 is 15 residues. Per germline, CDR1 LNHDA and CDR2 SQIVND (reference sequence). The CDR3 DNA reads TGTGCCAGTAGAACCACCTTGACAGGGACATATGGCTACACCTTC. Translation gives CASRTTLTGTYGYTF.

V gene TRBV6-6 combines with J gene TRBJ2-1; D is unresolved. V gave up 2 bases and J gave up 9 bases, with 5 bases separating them. The CDR3 totals 11 residues. In germline, CDR1 is MNHNY, CDR2 SVGAGI (reference sequence). DNA for the CDR3: TGTGCCAGCAGTTACCCACTTGAGCAGTTCTTC. Residues: CASSYPLEQFF.

The chain employs TRBV19 and TRBJ1-1, with 8 bases fitting TRBD1. Germline V gene lookup returns CDR1 LNHDA and CDR2 SQIVND (reference sequence). Unmatched junction bases numbered 4, after V lost 5 bases and J lost 2 bases. The CDR3 contains 14 residues. CDR3 DNA: TGTGCCAGTAGTGTCGGACAGGGCAACACTGAAGCTTTCTTT. Its translation is CASSVGQGNTEAFF.

This rearrangement joins TRBV2 to TRBJ1-2, with 7 bases that match TRBD1. The V gene end was trimmed by 5 bases and the J gene end by 8 bases; junction bases not matched to a gene: 11. This CDR3 has 14 amino acids. The V gene's germline CDR1 is SNHLY and CDR2 FYNNEI. The CDR3, as DNA: TGTGCCAGCAGTCAGACAGGGAAGCTTGCGGGCTACACCTTC. It translates to CASSQTGKLAGYTF.

As to this clone: Other DNA variants within this sample encode the same CDR3. The chain has TRBV7-3 and TRBJ2-1; D is possibly TRBD2 (6 bases). The CDR3 runs 15 residues. In germline, CDR1 is SGHTA, CDR2 FQGTGA. Trimming shortened V by 1 base and J by 2 bases, and 9 bases separated the two germline ends. The CDR3 nucleotides read TGTGCCAGCAGCTTAAACGGGGGAGCCTACAATGAGCAGTTCTTC. It translates to CASSLNGGAYNEQFF.